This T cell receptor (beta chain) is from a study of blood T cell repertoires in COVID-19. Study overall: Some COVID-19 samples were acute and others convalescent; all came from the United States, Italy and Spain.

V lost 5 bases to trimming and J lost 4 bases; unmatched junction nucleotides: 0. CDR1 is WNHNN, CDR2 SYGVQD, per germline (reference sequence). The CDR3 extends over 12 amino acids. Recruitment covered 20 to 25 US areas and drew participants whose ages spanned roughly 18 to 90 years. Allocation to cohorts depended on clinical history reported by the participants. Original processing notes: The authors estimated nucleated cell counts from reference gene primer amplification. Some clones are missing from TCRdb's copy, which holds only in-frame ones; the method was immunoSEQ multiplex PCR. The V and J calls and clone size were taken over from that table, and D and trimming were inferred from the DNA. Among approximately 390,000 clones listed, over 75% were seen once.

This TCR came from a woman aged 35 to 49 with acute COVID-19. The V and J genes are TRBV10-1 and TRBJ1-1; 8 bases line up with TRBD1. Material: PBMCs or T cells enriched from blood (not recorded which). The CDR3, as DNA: TGCGCCAGCAGTACAGGGGGCACTGAAGCTTTCTTT. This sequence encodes CASSTGGTEAFF.